The clone carrying this TCR beta chain was detected only a few times. Its cognate antigen is unknown. This CDR3 has 16 amino acids. V lost 5 bases and J 4 bases, leaving 20 bases between the germline ends. Germline V gene sequence: CDR1 SGHTA, CDR2 FQGNSA. One entry per CDR3 protein, called by TCRdb with MiXCR from the 5' RACE reads. The table has roughly 58,000 distinct CDR3 sequences, 8% to 10% seen once; the top ten hold 1.2%. The source of the sample is a study of T-cell memory formation after mild COVID-19. Across the whole study: Among the donors, TCR clusters were largely specific to each donor.

General observations from the study: Among CD4+ contracting clones, most were CM and EM, and CD8+ ones EMRA.

Source material: PBMCs or a T cell subset sorted from them (not recorded which). This sequence originates from a man younger than 35 who had mild COVID-19 (a few samples of this study predate the infection). Cell type and time point are not known. This rearrangement joins TRBV7-2 to TRBJ2-5, with D possibly being TRBD1 or TRBD2 (6 bases each). CDR3 nucleotide sequence: TGTGCCAGCAGCCCCGGTGGGGGCAGGGGAGGAGAGACCCAGTACTTC. It translates to CASSPGGGRGGETQYF.